These T cell receptor beta chains were read from a single sample in a study of type 1 regulatory T cells. These receptors are not linked to any known antigen. TCRdb itself ran the reads through MiXCR, one entry per CDR3 protein. Among 6,000 to 6,500 distinct CDR3 sequences, around a third were seen once, and the ten largest hold about 25%. The sequenced sample was cultured type 1 regulatory T (Tr1) cells, either the whole culture or a sorted fraction (not recorded which). The receptors derive from a human donor in good health. Both conserved end residues are part of each CDR3. The order of the fields is V gene, clone size, J gene, D gene, CDR3 protein, CDR3 DNA. The D gene is left open where the match is weak. Size is omitted from some rows. Given values are once, few, many or a class for expanded clones.

>TRBV20-1|large|TRBJ2-2|-
CSARRLAFNTGELFF
TGCAGTGCTAGGCGGCTAGCGTTCAACACCGGGGAGCTGTTTTTT
>TRBV20-1|-|TRBJ2-7|-
CSTQQGLRYEQYF
TGCAGTACCCAACAGGGCCTCCGCTACGAGCAGTACTTC
>TRBV5-1|-|TRBJ1-2|TRBD1
CASSPGTGPIYGYTF
TGCGCCAGCAGCCCCGGGACAGGTCCCATTTATGGCTACACCTTC
>TRBV20-1|-|TRBJ2-1|TRBD1
CSAPAPGQGISTAYNEQFF
TGCAGTGCACCCGCCCCGGGACAGGGTATCTCTACCGCGTACAATGAGCAGTTCTTC
>TRBV5-1|many|TRBJ2-3|TRBD2
CASSLAPFGAGGNTDTQYF
TGCGCCAGCAGCTTGGCCCCCTTTGGGGCGGGAGGCAACACAGATACGCAGTATTTT
>TRBV6-5|many|TRBJ2-2|TRBD1
CASKTGGGLTGELFF
TGTGCCAGCAAAACAGGGGGCGGTCTCACCGGGGAGCTGTTTTTT
>TRBV20-1|-|TRBJ2-3|-
CSARQSSTDTQYF
TGCAGTGCTCGACAGTCAAGCACAGATACGCAGTATTTT
>TRBV7-9|-|TRBJ2-1|-
CASSLDNEQFF
TGTGCCAGCAGCTTAGACAATGAGCAGTTCTTC
>TRBV20-1|-|TRBJ2-7|-
CSARGGYGEQYF
TGCAGTGCTAGAGGGGGCTATGGCGAGCAGTACTTC
>TRBV20-1|-|TRBJ1-5|-
CSARDLWNQPQHF
TGCAGTGCTAGAGATCTGTGGAATCAGCCCCAGCATTTT
>TRBV13|few|TRBJ1-2|TRBD1
CASSLRDRNPGGYGYTF
TGTGCCAGCAGCTTGCGGGACAGAAATCCCGGGGGGTATGGCTACACCTTC
>TRBV18|-|TRBJ1-5|-
CASSQRQGNSNQPQHF
TGTGCCAGCTCCCAGCGGCAAGGAAATAGCAATCAGCCCCAGCATTTT
>TRBV28|many|TRBJ1-1|-
CASTQQGIEAFF
TGTGCCAGCACCCAGCAGGGGATTGAAGCTTTCTTT
>TRBV3-1|many|TRBJ2-3|TRBD1
CASSHLGRGSTDTQYF
TGTGCCAGCAGCCATCTCGGCAGGGGGAGCACAGATACGCAGTATTTT
>TRBV2|medium-sized|TRBJ2-2|-
CASSEQGTGELFF
TGTGCCAGCAGTGAGCAGGGCACCGGGGAGCTGTTTTTT
>TRBV5-5|-|TRBJ1-4|-
CASSPNPAEKLFF
TGTGCCAGCAGCCCTAACCCGGCCGAAAAACTGTTTTTT
>TRBV6-2/TRBV6-3|-|TRBJ2-6|-
CASGTGSGANVLTF
TGTGCCAGCGGCACAGGGTCTGGGGCCAACGTCCTGACTTTC
>TRBV11-2|-|TRBJ2-7|TRBD2
CASSLGTSVGEQYF
TGTGCCAGCAGCTTAGGGACTAGCGTCGGCGAGCAGTACTTC
>TRBV7-9|medium-sized|TRBJ2-3|TRBD1
CASSATGADTQYF
TGTGCCAGCAGCGCGACAGGGGCGGATACGCAGTATTTT
>TRBV7-2|-|TRBJ2-2|-
CASSRVTGSNTGSCFF
-
>TRBV3-1|-|TRBJ2-7|-
CASSPARLPSSYEQYF
TGTGCCAGCAGCCCGGCTCGACTACCATCCTCCTACGAGCAGTACTTC
>TRBV20-1|few|TRBJ1-1|-
CSAGGLQQAFF
TGCAGTGCAGGGGGTCTCCAGCAAGCTTTCTTT
>TRBV28|few|TRBJ2-6|TRBD1
CASRDGQGLGANVLTF
TGTGCCAGCAGGGATGGACAGGGGCTCGGGGCCAACGTCCTGACTTTC
>TRBV28|medium-sized|TRBJ2-2|-
CASSSPPGELFF
TGTGCCAGCAGTTCCCCACCCGGGGAGCTGTTTTTT
>TRBV6-1|few|TRBJ2-1|-
CASRLLYSSYNEQFF
TGTGCCAGCAGACTCTTATACAGCTCCTACAATGAGCAGTTCTTC
>TRBV7-9|-|TRBJ1-1|TRBD1
CASSVGQGWTEAFF
TGTGCCAGCAGCGTTGGACAGGGATGGACTGAAGCTTTCTTT
>TRBV12-3/TRBV12-4|-|TRBJ2-7|-
CASRLAYEQYF
TGTGCCAGCAGACTAGCCTACGAGCAGTACTTC
>TRBV29-1|-|TRBJ2-1|-
CSVESGEQFF
TGCAGCGTCGAGTCTGGCGAGCAGTTCTTC
>TRBV24-1|few|TRBJ2-1|TRBD2
CATSDPGLAGGYNEQFF
TGTGCCACCAGTGACCCCGGACTAGCGGGAGGGTACAATGAGCAGTTCTTC
>TRBV6-1|medium-sized|TRBJ1-4|-
CASSHTGTLNEKLFF
TGTGCCAGCAGTCACACCGGGACACTTAATGAAAAACTGTTTTTT
>TRBV18|few|TRBJ1-5|-
CASSSLGGMGSNQPQHF
TGTGCCAGCTCATCTCTCGGGGGGATGGGTAGCAATCAGCCCCAGCATTTT
>TRBV3-1|-|TRBJ2-6|-
CASSSSGANVLTF
TGTGCCAGCAGCTCCTCTGGGGCCAACGTCCTGACTTTC
>TRBV4-2|few|TRBJ1-2|TRBD1
CASSQEVGADRGNGYTF
TGTGCCAGCAGCCAAGAAGTAGGGGCGGACAGGGGGAATGGCTACACCTTC
>TRBV2|few|TRBJ2-1|-
CASRVEALKDNEQFF
TGTGCCAGCAGGGTGGAGGCTCTAAAAGACAATGAGCAGTTCTTC
>TRBV9|-|TRBJ1-5|TRBD1
CASSVTGGNQPQHF
TGTGCCAGCAGCGTGACAGGGGGCAATCAGCCCCAGCATTTT
>TRBV6-1|few|TRBJ1-2|-
CASSEGWSYTF
TGTGCCAGCAGTGAGGGGTGGTCCTACACCTTC
>TRBV7-2|-|TRBJ2-3|TRBD1
CASSFQGAGADTQYF
TGTGCCAGCAGCTTTCAGGGGGCCGGCGCAGATACGCAGTATTTT
>TRBV5-1|few|TRBJ2-3|-
CASSLDGSTDTQYF
TGCGCCAGCAGCTTGGACGGGAGCACAGATACGCAGTATTTT
>TRBV5-4|-|TRBJ2-7|-
CASSIDNYEQYF
TGTGCCAGCAGCATCGATAACTACGAGCAGTACTTC
>TRBV3-1|medium-sized|TRBJ1-1|-
CASSQVPSTGEAFF
TGTGCCAGCAGCCAAGTGCCCTCAACGGGTGAAGCTTTCTTT
>TRBV5-1|-|TRBJ1-6|-
CASSLGQANSPLRF
TGCGCCAGCAGCTTGGGCCAGGCAAATTCACCCCTCCGCTTT
>TRBV6-6|-|TRBJ2-1|-
CASSYEGSYNEQFF
TGTGCCAGCAGTTACGAAGGATCCTACAATGAGCAGTTCTTC
>TRBV5-6|large|TRBJ1-5|-
CASSPRHTDNQPQHF
TGTGCCAGCAGCCCCCGGCACACAGACAATCAGCCCCAGCATTTT
>TRBV5-1|-|TRBJ1-3|TRBD1
CASSLGVATGALSGNTIYF
TGCGCCAGCAGCTTGGGGGTTGCGACAGGGGCCCTCTCTGGAAACACCATATATTTT
>TRBV20-1|-|TRBJ2-7|-
CSARERPYEQYF
TGCAGTGCTAGGGAGCGACCCTACGAGCAGTACTTC
>TRBV28|medium-sized|TRBJ2-3|-
CASSLLERRYF
TGTGCCAGCAGTTTATTGGAGAGGAGGTATTTT
>TRBV6-2/TRBV6-3|-|TRBJ2-7|TRBD2
CASSRDYTYEQYF
TGTGCCAGCAGTCGGGACTACACCTACGAGCAGTACTTC
>TRBV27|medium-sized|TRBJ2-4|-
CASRPIAKNIQYF
TGTGCCAGCAGGCCGATAGCCAAAAACATTCAGTACTTC
>TRBV20-1|medium-sized|TRBJ2-7|-
CSASRDSHEQYF
TGCAGTGCTAGCCGGGACTCCCACGAGCAGTACTTC
>TRBV20-1|few|TRBJ2-6|-
CSARRVSGANVLTF
TGCAGTGCTAGAAGGGTTTCCGGGGCCAACGTCCTGACTTTC